The clone carrying this T cell receptor beta chain was recorded only once. Antigen: not known. The sample comes from a study of T cell therapy after organ transplantation. About the research overall: Up to 6 doses were given at 2-week intervals. Of ten patients, eight responded clinically and two did not. Blood for the long-term post-therapy sample came 20 to 29 weeks after therapy.

Described time point: 20-29 weeks after completion of therapy. Produced via immunoSEQ multiplex PCR; TCRdb's table is partial and in-frame only. The sample lists approximately 15,000 clones, 85% occurring once. Germline V gene data show CDR1 as MNHNY and CDR2 as SVGAGI (reference sequence). With V trimmed by 6 bases and J by 6 bases, 9 bases remained unmatched. CDR3 length: 15 amino acids. The J gene is TRBJ2-1, the V gene TRBV6-6; 9 bases align to TRBD1. The clonotype was recovered from a human patient who had received a solid organ transplant and had CMV disease. Some T cells may be the graft donor's. Sequences were derived from CD8+ T cells from blood, sampled after autologous CMV-specific T cell therapy. The CDR3 sequence is CASSSGTGSGNEQFF. In nucleotides, the CDR3 is TGTGCCAGCAGCTCCGGGACAGGGTCGGGCAATGAGCAGTTCTTC.